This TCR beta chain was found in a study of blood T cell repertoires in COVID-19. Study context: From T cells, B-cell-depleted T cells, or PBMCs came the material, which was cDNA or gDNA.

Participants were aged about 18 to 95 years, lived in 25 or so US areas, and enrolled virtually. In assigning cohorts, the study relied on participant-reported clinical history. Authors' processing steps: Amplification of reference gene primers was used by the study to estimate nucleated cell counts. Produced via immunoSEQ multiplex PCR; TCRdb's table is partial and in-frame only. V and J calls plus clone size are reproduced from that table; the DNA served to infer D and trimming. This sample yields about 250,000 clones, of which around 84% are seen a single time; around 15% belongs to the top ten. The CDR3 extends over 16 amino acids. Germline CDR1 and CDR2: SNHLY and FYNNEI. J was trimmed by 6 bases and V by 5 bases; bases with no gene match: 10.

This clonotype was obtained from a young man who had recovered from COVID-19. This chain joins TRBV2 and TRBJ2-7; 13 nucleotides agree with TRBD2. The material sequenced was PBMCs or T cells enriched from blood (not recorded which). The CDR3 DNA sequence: TGTGCCAGCAGTAAGACTAGCGGGGGGAACCCCTTCGAGCAGTACTTC. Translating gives CASSKTSGGNPFEQYF.